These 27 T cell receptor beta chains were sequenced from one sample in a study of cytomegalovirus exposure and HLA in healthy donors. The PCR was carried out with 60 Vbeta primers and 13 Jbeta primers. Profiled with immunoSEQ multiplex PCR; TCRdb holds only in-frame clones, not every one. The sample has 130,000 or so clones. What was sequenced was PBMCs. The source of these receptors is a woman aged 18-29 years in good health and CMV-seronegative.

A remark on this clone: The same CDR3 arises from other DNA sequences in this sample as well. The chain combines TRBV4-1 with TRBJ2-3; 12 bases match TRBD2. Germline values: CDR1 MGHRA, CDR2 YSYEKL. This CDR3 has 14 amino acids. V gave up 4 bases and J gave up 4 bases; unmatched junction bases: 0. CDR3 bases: TGCGCCAGCAGCCGACTAGCGGGAGCAGATACGCAGTATTTT. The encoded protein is CASSRLAGADTQYF.

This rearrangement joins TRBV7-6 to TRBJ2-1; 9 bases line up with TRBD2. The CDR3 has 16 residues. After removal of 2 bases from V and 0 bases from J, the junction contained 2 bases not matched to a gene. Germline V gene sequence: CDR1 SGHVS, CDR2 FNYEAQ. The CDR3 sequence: CASSLIAGVSYNEQFF. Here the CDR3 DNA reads TGTGCCAGCAGCTTAATAGCGGGAGTCTCCTACAATGAGCAGTTCTTC. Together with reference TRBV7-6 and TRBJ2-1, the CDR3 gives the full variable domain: GAGVSQSPRYKVTKRGQDVALRCDPISGHVSLYWYRQALGQGPEFLTYFNYEAQQDKSGLPNDRFSAERPEGSISTLTIQRTEQRDSAMYRCASSLIAGVSYNEQFFGPGTRLTVL.

In DNA form, the CDR3 reads TGTGCCAGCAGCTGGGCACTAGCGGGAGGTCTAACAGAGACCCAGTACTTC. It encodes CASSWALAGGLTETQYF. The chain is built from TRBV5-4 and TRBJ2-5; 12 bases map to TRBD2. With V trimmed by 3 bases and J by 4 bases, 10 bases remained unmatched. There are 17 residues in the CDR3. Germline V CDR1 and CDR2: SGHNT, YYREEE (reference sequence).

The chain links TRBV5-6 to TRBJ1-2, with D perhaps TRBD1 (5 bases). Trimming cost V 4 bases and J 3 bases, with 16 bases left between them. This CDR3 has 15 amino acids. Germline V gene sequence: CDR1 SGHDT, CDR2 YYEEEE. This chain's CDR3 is CASSRVTTVHYGYTF. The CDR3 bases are TGTGCCAGCAGCCGAGTTACGACAGTACACTATGGCTACACCTTC. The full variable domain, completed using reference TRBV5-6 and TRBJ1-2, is DAGVTQSPTHLIKTRGQQVTLRCSPKSGHDTVSWYQQALGQGPQFIFQYYEEEERQRGNFPDRFSGHQFPNYSSELNVNALLLGDSALYLCASSRVTTVHYGYTFGSGTRLTVV.

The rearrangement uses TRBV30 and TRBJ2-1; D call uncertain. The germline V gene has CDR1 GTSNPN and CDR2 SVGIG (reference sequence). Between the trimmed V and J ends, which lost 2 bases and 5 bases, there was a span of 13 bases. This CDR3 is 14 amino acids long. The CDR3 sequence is CAWSPLIGDNEQFF. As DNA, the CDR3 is TGTGCCTGGAGTCCCCTTATCGGTGACAATGAGCAGTTCTTC.

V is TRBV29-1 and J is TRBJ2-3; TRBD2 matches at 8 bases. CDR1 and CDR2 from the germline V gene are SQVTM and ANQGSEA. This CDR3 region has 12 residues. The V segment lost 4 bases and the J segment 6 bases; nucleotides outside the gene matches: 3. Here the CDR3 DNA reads TGCAGCGTTGGCCGGGGGGGGGATACGCAGTATTTT. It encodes CSVGRGGDTQYF.

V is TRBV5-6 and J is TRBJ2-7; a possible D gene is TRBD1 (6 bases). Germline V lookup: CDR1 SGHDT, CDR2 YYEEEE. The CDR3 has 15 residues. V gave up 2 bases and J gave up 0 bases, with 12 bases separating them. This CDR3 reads CASSFGGHPSYEQYF. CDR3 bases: TGTGCCAGCAGCTTTGGGGGCCATCCCTCCTACGAGCAGTACTTC.

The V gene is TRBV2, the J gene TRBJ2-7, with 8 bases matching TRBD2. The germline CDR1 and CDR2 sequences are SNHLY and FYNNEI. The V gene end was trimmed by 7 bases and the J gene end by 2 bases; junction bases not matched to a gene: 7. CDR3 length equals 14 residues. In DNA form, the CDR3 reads TGTGCCAGCAAGACGCCGGGACTAGCCTACGAGCAGTACGTC. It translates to CASKTPGLAYEQYV.

Here the CDR3 DNA reads TGTGCCAGCAGCCCGTCTAGCGGGAGTAACAATGAGCAGTTCTTC. It is translated as CASSPSSGSNNEQFF. The V call is TRBV7-3, the J call TRBJ2-1, with TRBD2 matching over 10 bases. The CDR3 covers 15 residues. Germline loops: CDR1 SGHTA, CDR2 FQGTGA. After removal of 5 bases from V and 5 bases from J, the junction contained 6 bases not matched to a gene.

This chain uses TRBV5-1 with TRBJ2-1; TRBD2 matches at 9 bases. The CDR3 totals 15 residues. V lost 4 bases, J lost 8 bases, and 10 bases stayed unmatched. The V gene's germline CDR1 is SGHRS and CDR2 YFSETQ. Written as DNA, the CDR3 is TGCGCCAGCAGCATATTAGCGGGAGATGATTATGAGCAGTTCTTC. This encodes CASSILAGDDYEQFF.

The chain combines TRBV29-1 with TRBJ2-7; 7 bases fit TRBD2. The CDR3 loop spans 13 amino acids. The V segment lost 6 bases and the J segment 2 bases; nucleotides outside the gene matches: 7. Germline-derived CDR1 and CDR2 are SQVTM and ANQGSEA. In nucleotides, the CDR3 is TGCAGCGTCCCAGGGAGGGAACCCTACGAGCAGTACTTC. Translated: CSVPGREPYEQYF.

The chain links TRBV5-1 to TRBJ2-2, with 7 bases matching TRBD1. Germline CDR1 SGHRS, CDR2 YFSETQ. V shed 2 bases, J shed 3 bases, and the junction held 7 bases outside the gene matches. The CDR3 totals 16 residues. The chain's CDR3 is CASSFLSGTDTGELFF. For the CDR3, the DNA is TGCGCCAGCAGCTTCCTATCCGGGACAGACACCGGGGAGCTGTTTTTT.

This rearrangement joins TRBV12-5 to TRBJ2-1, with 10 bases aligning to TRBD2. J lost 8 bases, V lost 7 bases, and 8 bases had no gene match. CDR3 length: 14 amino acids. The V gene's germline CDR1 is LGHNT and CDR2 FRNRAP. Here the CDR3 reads CASEVSGREDEQFF. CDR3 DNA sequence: TGTGCTAGTGAAGTGAGCGGGAGGGAAGATGAGCAGTTCTTC.

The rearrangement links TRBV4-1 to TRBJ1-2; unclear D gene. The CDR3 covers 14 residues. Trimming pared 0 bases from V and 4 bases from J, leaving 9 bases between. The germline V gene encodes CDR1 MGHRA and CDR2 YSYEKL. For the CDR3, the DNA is TGCGCCAGCAGCCAAGAGCTACGGTTCTATGGCTACACCTTC. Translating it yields CASSQELRFYGYTF.

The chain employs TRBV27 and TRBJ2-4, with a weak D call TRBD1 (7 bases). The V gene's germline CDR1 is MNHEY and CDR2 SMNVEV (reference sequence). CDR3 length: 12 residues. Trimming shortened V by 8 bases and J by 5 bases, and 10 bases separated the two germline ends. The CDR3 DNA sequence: TGTGCCAGCGGAGGGGGCGAAAACATTCAGTACTTC. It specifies CASGGGENIQYF.

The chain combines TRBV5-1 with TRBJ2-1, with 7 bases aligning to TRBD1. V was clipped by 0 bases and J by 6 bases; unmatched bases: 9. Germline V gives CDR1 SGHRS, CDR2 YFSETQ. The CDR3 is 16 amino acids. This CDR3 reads CASSLGPGGFGNEQFF. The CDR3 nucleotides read TGCGCCAGCAGCTTGGGTCCAGGGGGTTTTGGCAATGAGCAGTTCTTC.

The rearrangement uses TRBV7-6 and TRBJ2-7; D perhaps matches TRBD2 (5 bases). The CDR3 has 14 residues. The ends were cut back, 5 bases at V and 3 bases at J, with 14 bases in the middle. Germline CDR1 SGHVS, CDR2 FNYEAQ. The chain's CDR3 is CASSDRGLIYEQYF. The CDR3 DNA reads TGTGCCAGCAGCGACCGAGGACTCATCTACGAGCAGTACTTC. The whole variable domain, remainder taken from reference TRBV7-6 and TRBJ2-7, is GAGVSQSPRYKVTKRGQDVALRCDPISGHVSLYWYRQALGQGPEFLTYFNYEAQQDKSGLPNDRFSAERPEGSISTLTIQRTEQRDSAMYRCASSDRGLIYEQYFGPGTRLTVT.

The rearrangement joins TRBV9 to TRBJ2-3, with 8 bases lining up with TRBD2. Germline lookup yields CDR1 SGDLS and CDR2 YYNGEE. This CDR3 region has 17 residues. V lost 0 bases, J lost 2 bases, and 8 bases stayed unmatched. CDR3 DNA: TGTGCCAGCAGCGTAGGGGGGTTAGCGGGATTCACAGATACGCAGTATTTT. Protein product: CASSVGGLAGFTDTQYF. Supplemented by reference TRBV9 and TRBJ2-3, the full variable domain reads DSGVTQTPKHLITATGQRVTLRCSPRSGDLSVYWYQQSLDQGLQFLIQYYNGEERAKGNILERFSAQQFPDLHSELNLSSLELGDSALYFCASSVGGLAGFTDTQYFGPGTRLTVL.

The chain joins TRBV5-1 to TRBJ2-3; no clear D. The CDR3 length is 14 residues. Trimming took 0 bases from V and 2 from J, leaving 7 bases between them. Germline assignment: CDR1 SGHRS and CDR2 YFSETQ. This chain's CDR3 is CASSLALDTDTQYF. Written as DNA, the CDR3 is TGCGCCAGCAGCTTGGCCTTAGACACAGATACGCAGTATTTT.

This CDR3 reads CASSPGLARDTQYF. DNA of the CDR3: TGCGCCAGCAGCCCCGGACTAGCTAGAGATACGCAGTATTTT. The J gene is TRBJ2-3, the V gene TRBV5-1; 8 bases line up with TRBD2. Unmatched junction bases numbered 6, after V lost 4 bases and J lost 5 bases. The CDR3 loop spans 14 amino acids. Germline CDR1 reads SGHRS; CDR2 reads YFSETQ.

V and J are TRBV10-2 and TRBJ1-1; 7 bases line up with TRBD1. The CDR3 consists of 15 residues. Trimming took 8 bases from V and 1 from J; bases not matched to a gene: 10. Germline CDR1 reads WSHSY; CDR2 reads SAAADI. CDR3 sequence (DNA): TGCGCCAGCTCGGTACTGGCAGGGGGGAACACTGAAGCTTTCTTT. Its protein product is CASSVLAGGNTEAFF.

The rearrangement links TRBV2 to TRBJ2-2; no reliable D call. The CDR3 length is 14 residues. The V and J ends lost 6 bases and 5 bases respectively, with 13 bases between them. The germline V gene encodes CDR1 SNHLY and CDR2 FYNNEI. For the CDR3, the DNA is TGTGCCAGCAGGCCTGACTCGAGGACCGGGGAGCTGTTTTTT. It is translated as CASRPDSRTGELFF. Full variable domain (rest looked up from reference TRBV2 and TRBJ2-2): EPEVTQTPSHQVTQMGQEVILRCVPISNHLYFYWYRQILGQKVEFLVSFYNNEISEKSEIFDDQFSVERPDGSNFTLKIRSTKLEDSAMYFCASRPDSRTGELFFGEGSRLTVL.

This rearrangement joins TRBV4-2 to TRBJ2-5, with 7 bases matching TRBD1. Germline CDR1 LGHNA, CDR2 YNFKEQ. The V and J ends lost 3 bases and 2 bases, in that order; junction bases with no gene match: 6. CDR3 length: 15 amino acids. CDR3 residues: CASSQVAGGQETQYF. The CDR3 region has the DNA TGTGCCAGCAGCCAGGTTGCAGGGGGACAAGAGACCCAGTACTTC.

Here the CDR3 reads CASSQATSDYNEQFF. The DNA for the CDR3 is TGCGCCAGCAGCCAAGCTACTAGCGACTACAATGAGCAGTTCTTC. V usage is TRBV4-3 and J usage is TRBJ2-1; 7 bases align to TRBD2. V lost 1 base and J lost 3; bases outside the gene matches: 3. Germline-derived CDR1 and CDR2 are LGHNA and YSLEER. The CDR3 totals 15 residues.

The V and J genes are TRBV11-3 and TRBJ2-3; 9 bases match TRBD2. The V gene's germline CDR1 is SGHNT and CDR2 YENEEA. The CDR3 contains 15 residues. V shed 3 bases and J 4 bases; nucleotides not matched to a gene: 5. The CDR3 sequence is CASSFLAGAADTQYF. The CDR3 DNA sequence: TGTGCCAGCAGCTTCTTAGCGGGAGCCGCAGATACGCAGTATTTT.

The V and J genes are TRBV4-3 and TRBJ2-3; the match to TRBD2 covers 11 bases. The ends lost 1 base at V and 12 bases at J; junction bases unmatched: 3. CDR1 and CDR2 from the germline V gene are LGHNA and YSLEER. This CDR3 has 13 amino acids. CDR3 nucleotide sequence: TGCGCCAGCAGCCAAGGACTAGCGGGGCCCCAGTATTTT. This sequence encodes CASSQGLAGPQYF.

CDR3 in DNA: TGTGCCAGCAAGACTAGCGGGAACTCCTACGAGCAGTACTTC. It codes for CASKTSGNSYEQYF. The chain links TRBV19 to TRBJ2-7, with TRBD2 matching 11 bases. This CDR3 region has 14 residues. The J segment lost 0 bases and the V segment lost 9 bases, leaving 4 bases of the junction unmatched. CDR1 is LNHDA and CDR2 is SQIVND in the germline V gene (reference sequence).